The rows below give T cell receptor beta chains drawn from one sample of a study of cytomegalovirus exposure and HLA in healthy donors. Method: immunoSEQ multiplex PCR; TCRdb's copy keeps in-frame clones and lacks some. Seen here are about 130,000 clones, 74% observed once, and the top ten hold 4% to 4.5%. The sequenced material came from PBMCs. These receptors were taken from a woman between 50 and 59 years old in good health and CMV-seropositive. Both conserved end residues are part of each CDR3. D genes are given only for firm matches. Clone size is not always given. Where it is, it says once, few, many or a class for expanded clones.

J gene: TRBJ2-7
V gene: TRBV5-1
clone size: -
D gene: -
CDR3 DNA: TGCGCCAGCAGCTTGTCCCCAGGGTCAACCTACGAGCAGTACTTC
CDR3 protein: CASSLSPGSTYEQYF

J gene: TRBJ1-5
V gene: TRBV4-1
clone size: once
D gene: -
CDR3 DNA: TGCGCCAGCAGCCAAGGGCCCAGCGGCAATCAGCCCCAGCATTTT
CDR3 protein: CASSQGPSGNQPQHF

J gene: TRBJ1-5
V gene: TRBV10-3
clone size: -
D gene: -
CDR3 DNA: TGTGCCATCAGTGAGTTCGACAGTAACAATCAGCCCCAGCATTTT
CDR3 protein: CAISEFDSNNQPQHF

J gene: TRBJ2-1
V gene: TRBV2
clone size: -
D gene: -
CDR3 DNA: TGTGCCAGCAGTCGCGAGGACAGAGAGCTCTACAATGAGCAGTTCTTC
CDR3 protein: CASSREDRELYNEQFF

J gene: TRBJ1-1
V gene: TRBV28
clone size: -
D gene: -
CDR3 DNA: TGTGCCAGCACCCTGAGGAACACTGAAGCTTTCTTT
CDR3 protein: CASTLRNTEAFF

J gene: TRBJ2-3
V gene: TRBV13
clone size: -
D gene: TRBD1
CDR3 DNA: TGTGCCAGCAGCTTAGGACAGGGGGTGGCAGATGCGCAGTATTTT
CDR3 protein: CASSLGQGVADAQYF

J gene: TRBJ1-3
V gene: TRBV29-1
clone size: -
D gene: -
CDR3 DNA: TGCAGCGTTGCCACTCCTGGAAACACCATATATTTT
CDR3 protein: CSVATPGNTIYF

J gene: TRBJ2-1
V gene: TRBV7-9
clone size: -
D gene: -
CDR3 DNA: TGTGCCAGCATCCCCAGTGAGCAGTTCTTC
CDR3 protein: CASIPSEQFF

J gene: TRBJ1-3
V gene: TRBV7-8
clone size: few
D gene: TRBD1
CDR3 DNA: TGTGCCAGCAGCAAACTACAGGGGGCCAGGGGAAACACCATATATTTT
CDR3 protein: CASSKLQGARGNTIYF

J gene: TRBJ1-3
V gene: TRBV7-9
clone size: -
D gene: TRBD1
CDR3 DNA: TGTGCCAGCAGCTTAGACAGGGGACCTGGAAACACCATATATTTT
CDR3 protein: CASSLDRGPGNTIYF

J gene: TRBJ1-2
V gene: TRBV27
clone size: -
D gene: TRBD1
CDR3 DNA: TGTGCCAGCAGTCGACAGGGCTATGGCTACACCTTC
CDR3 protein: CASSRQGYGYTF

J gene: TRBJ1-2
V gene: TRBV5-1
clone size: -
D gene: -
CDR3 DNA: TGCGCCAGCAGCTTGAGAGACCCGGGAGATAACTATGGCTACACCTTC
CDR3 protein: CASSLRDPGDNYGYTF

J gene: TRBJ1-2
V gene: TRBV7-9
clone size: -
D gene: -
CDR3 DNA: TGTGCCAGCAGCTTACCCGAGGGACTAACGGATGGCTACACCTTC
CDR3 protein: CASSLPEGLTDGYTF

J gene: TRBJ1-5
V gene: TRBV2
clone size: -
D gene: TRBD1
CDR3 DNA: TGTGCCAGCACCGGGACAGGATTCAATCAGCCCCAGCATTTT
CDR3 protein: CASTGTGFNQPQHF

J gene: TRBJ2-1
V gene: TRBV2
clone size: -
D gene: TRBD2
CDR3 DNA: TGTGCCAGCAGTGGAGGGACTAGATACAATGAGCAGTTCTTC
CDR3 protein: CASSGGTRYNEQFF

J gene: TRBJ1-5
V gene: TRBV28
clone size: -
D gene: TRBD1
CDR3 DNA: TGTGCCAGCAGTTTAAGGGACAGGGGGATAGATCAGCCCCAGCATTTT
CDR3 protein: CASSLRDRGIDQPQHF

J gene: TRBJ1-6
V gene: TRBV30
clone size: -
D gene: -
CDR3 DNA: TGTGCCTGGACGTGGGGAGCTTATAATTCACCCCTCCACTTT
CDR3 protein: CAWTWGAYNSPLHF

J gene: TRBJ1-2
V gene: TRBV5-6
clone size: once
D gene: TRBD1
CDR3 DNA: TGTGCCAGCAGCTGGGGACAGGGGAATGGCTACACCTTC
CDR3 protein: CASSWGQGNGYTF

J gene: TRBJ1-6
V gene: TRBV19
clone size: -
D gene: -
CDR3 DNA: TGTGCCAGTAGTCTAACAGGGTTGGATTCACCCCTCCACTTT
CDR3 protein: CASSLTGLDSPLHF

J gene: TRBJ2-3
V gene: TRBV11-3
clone size: -
D gene: -
CDR3 DNA: TGTGCCAGCAGCTACACTAGAGGCACAGATACGCAGTATTTT
CDR3 protein: CASSYTRGTDTQYF

J gene: TRBJ2-3
V gene: TRBV10-3
clone size: -
D gene: -
CDR3 DNA: TGTGCCATCAGCGGGACAATTGGGGCTGCAGATACGCAGTATTTT
CDR3 protein: CAISGTIGAADTQYF

J gene: TRBJ1-1
V gene: TRBV2
clone size: -
D gene: TRBD1
CDR3 DNA: TGTGCCAGCAGCTTAGGACAGGCGGCCACTGAAGCTTTCTTT
CDR3 protein: CASSLGQAATEAFF

J gene: TRBJ2-5
V gene: TRBV7-2
clone size: -
D gene: TRBD2
CDR3 DNA: TGTGCCAGCAGCTTAGCGAGGCTAGCGGGGGAGACCCAGTACTTC
CDR3 protein: CASSLARLAGETQYF

J gene: TRBJ2-7
V gene: TRBV10-3
clone size: -
D gene: TRBD1
CDR3 DNA: TGTGCCATCAGTGAGTCCAACAGGGGGCCAGGGGAGCAGTACTTC
CDR3 protein: CAISESNRGPGEQYF

J gene: TRBJ1-4
V gene: TRBV7-9
clone size: -
D gene: TRBD1
CDR3 DNA: TGTGCCAGCAGGACCGGGACAGGGGGCGAAAAACTGTTTTTT
CDR3 protein: CASRTGTGGEKLFF

J gene: TRBJ2-7
V gene: TRBV7-8
clone size: -
D gene: TRBD1
CDR3 DNA: TGTGCCAGCAGCCCACCCCGGGACAGGGTCTACGAGCAGTACTTC
CDR3 protein: CASSPPRDRVYEQYF

J gene: TRBJ1-1
V gene: TRBV5-1
clone size: -
D gene: -
CDR3 DNA: TGCGCCAGCCTAACCCTCCCGGGGGGCACTGAAGCTTTCTTT
CDR3 protein: CASLTLPGGTEAFF

J gene: TRBJ2-1
V gene: TRBV7-3
clone size: -
D gene: TRBD2
CDR3 DNA: TGTGCCAGCAGCCCCTCTTCCCTAGCGGGGGAGCAGTTCTTC
CDR3 protein: CASSPSSLAGEQFF

J gene: TRBJ2-1
V gene: TRBV7-6
clone size: -
D gene: -
CDR3 DNA: TGTGCCAGCAGCTCCTACGGCGGGACAGCAAATGAGCAGTTCTTC
CDR3 protein: CASSSYGGTANEQFF

J gene: TRBJ2-3
V gene: TRBV2
clone size: -
D gene: TRBD1
CDR3 DNA: TGTGCCAGGGACAGGGTTTTCGCAGATACGCAGTATTTT
CDR3 protein: CARDRVFADTQYF

J gene: TRBJ2-3
V gene: TRBV7-2
clone size: -
D gene: -
CDR3 DNA: TGTGCCAGCAGCTTTGTTGGTTCGGGGGGCCCGGATACGCAGTATTTT
CDR3 protein: CASSFVGSGGPDTQYF

J gene: TRBJ2-3
V gene: TRBV7-6
clone size: -
D gene: TRBD2
CDR3 DNA: TGTGCCAGCAGCTCGGGACTAGCGGGGAGCGGGACAGATACGCAGTATTTT
CDR3 protein: CASSSGLAGSGTDTQYF

J gene: TRBJ2-5
V gene: TRBV9
clone size: -
D gene: TRBD1
CDR3 DNA: TGTGCCAGCGCGCCGGAGGGGACAGGGCGAGAGACCCAGTACTTC
CDR3 protein: CASAPEGTGRETQYF

J gene: TRBJ1-2
V gene: TRBV18
clone size: -
D gene: -
CDR3 DNA: TGTGCCAGCTCACCTGACAGTAACTATGGCTACACCTTC
CDR3 protein: CASSPDSNYGYTF

J gene: TRBJ2-7
V gene: TRBV7-9
clone size: -
D gene: TRBD2
CDR3 DNA: TGTGCCAGCAGCTCCGGGACTAGCTCTGAGGGATGGTCGTACGAGCAGTACTTC
CDR3 protein: CASSSGTSSEGWSYEQYF

J gene: TRBJ2-5
V gene: TRBV7-9
clone size: -
D gene: -
CDR3 DNA: TGTGCCAGCAGCTTACGCGGGGCAGAGACCCAGTACTTC
CDR3 protein: CASSLRGAETQYF

J gene: TRBJ1-5
V gene: TRBV6-5
clone size: -
D gene: -
CDR3 DNA: TGTGCCAGCAGTTACGACGGACAGAGCAATCAGCCCCAGCATTTT
CDR3 protein: CASSYDGQSNQPQHF

J gene: TRBJ2-3
V gene: TRBV7-9
clone size: -
D gene: TRBD2
CDR3 DNA: TGTTCCAGCAGCTTGGGACTAGCGGGGGACCTCGGGGCCACAGATACGCAGTATTTT
CDR3 protein: CSSSLGLAGDLGATDTQYF

J gene: TRBJ1-1
V gene: TRBV2
clone size: -
D gene: -
CDR3 DNA: TGTGCCAGCAGTGAAACAGGTAGGAACACTGAAGCTTTCTTT
CDR3 protein: CASSETGRNTEAFF

J gene: TRBJ2-2
V gene: TRBV7-2
clone size: -
D gene: -
CDR3 DNA: TGTGCCAGCAGTCTGTCGTCCAGCGGAGGCAGGGGGGAGCTGTTTTTT
CDR3 protein: CASSLSSSGGRGELFF

J gene: TRBJ1-5
V gene: TRBV6-5
clone size: -
D gene: TRBD1
CDR3 DNA: TGTGCCAGCAGTTCCCGGGACAGGGGTCAGCCCCAGCATTTT
CDR3 protein: CASSSRDRGQPQHF

J gene: TRBJ2-7
V gene: TRBV5-6
clone size: -
D gene: TRBD1
CDR3 DNA: TGTGCCAGCAGCAGACAGGGGGCAACGGTAGAGCAGTACTTC
CDR3 protein: CASSRQGATVEQYF

J gene: TRBJ2-3
V gene: TRBV2
clone size: -
D gene: TRBD2
CDR3 DNA: TGTGCCAGCAGTATGGGAGCGGGGGGGCAAGATACGCAGTATTTT
CDR3 protein: CASSMGAGGQDTQYF

J gene: TRBJ2-3
V gene: TRBV15
clone size: -
D gene: -
CDR3 DNA: TGTGCCACCAGCAGAGAAGGGCGGGGCACAGATACGCAGTATTTT
CDR3 protein: CATSREGRGTDTQYF

J gene: TRBJ1-1
V gene: TRBV5-1
clone size: -
D gene: -
CDR3 DNA: TGCGCCAGCAGCTCCCCCGACATGAACACTGAAGCTTTCTTT
CDR3 protein: CASSSPDMNTEAFF

J gene: TRBJ1-4
V gene: TRBV11-2
clone size: once
D gene: TRBD1
CDR3 DNA: TGTGCCAGCAGCCTAAACCCGGGACAGGGTAACGAAAAACTGTTTTTT
CDR3 protein: CASSLNPGQGNEKLFF

J gene: TRBJ2-1
V gene: TRBV12-5
clone size: -
D gene: -
CDR3 DNA: TGTGCTAGTGGTTCCCAGGGTTTCACCTACAATGAGCAGTTCTTC
CDR3 protein: CASGSQGFTYNEQFF

J gene: TRBJ1-2
V gene: TRBV27
clone size: once
D gene: TRBD1
CDR3 DNA: TGTGCCAGTAGTTCGGGACAGGGCTATGGCTACACCTTC
CDR3 protein: CASSSGQGYGYTF

J gene: TRBJ2-3
V gene: TRBV4-3
clone size: -
D gene: TRBD2
CDR3 DNA: TGCGCCAGCAGCCGAGGGCCGATTAGCGGGGGAACAGATACGCAGTATTTT
CDR3 protein: CASSRGPISGGTDTQYF

J gene: TRBJ2-3
V gene: TRBV7-9
clone size: few
D gene: -
CDR3 DNA: TGTGCCAGCAGTCCTAAAACCCGAATCACAGATACGCAGTATTTT
CDR3 protein: CASSPKTRITDTQYF

J gene: TRBJ1-2
V gene: TRBV6-4
clone size: -
D gene: -
CDR3 DNA: TGTGCCAGCAGTGCCGGGACACCTCCCTGGGGCTACACCTTC
CDR3 protein: CASSAGTPPWGYTF

J gene: TRBJ2-2
V gene: TRBV19
clone size: -
D gene: -
CDR3 DNA: TGTGCCAGTAGAATACTCGGTGGGGGGGCCAACACCGGGGAGCTGTTTTTT
CDR3 protein: CASRILGGGANTGELFF

J gene: TRBJ2-5
V gene: TRBV19
clone size: -
D gene: TRBD2
CDR3 DNA: TGTGCCAGTAGTTACACTAGCGGGGGCCCGAAACAAGAGACCCAGTACTTC
CDR3 protein: CASSYTSGGPKQETQYF

J gene: TRBJ1-1
V gene: TRBV5-1
clone size: -
D gene: TRBD1
CDR3 DNA: TGCGCCAGCAGCGTACAGGGGGGGAACACTGAAGCTTTCTTT
CDR3 protein: CASSVQGGNTEAFF

J gene: TRBJ2-3
V gene: TRBV7-2
clone size: -
D gene: -
CDR3 DNA: TGTGCCAGCAACAAGTGGGAGACTAGTCGTACAGATACGCAGTATTTT
CDR3 protein: CASNKWETSRTDTQYF

J gene: TRBJ2-5
V gene: TRBV7-8
clone size: -
D gene: TRBD2
CDR3 DNA: TGTGCCAGCAGCTCGACTAGCGGGGGCCCTCTAGAGACCCAGTACTTC
CDR3 protein: CASSSTSGGPLETQYF

J gene: TRBJ1-2
V gene: TRBV30
clone size: -
D gene: -
CDR3 DNA: TGTGCCTGGAGTAGAACCACTGGCAACAGGGCTCGCTACACCTTC
CDR3 protein: CAWSRTTGNRARYTF